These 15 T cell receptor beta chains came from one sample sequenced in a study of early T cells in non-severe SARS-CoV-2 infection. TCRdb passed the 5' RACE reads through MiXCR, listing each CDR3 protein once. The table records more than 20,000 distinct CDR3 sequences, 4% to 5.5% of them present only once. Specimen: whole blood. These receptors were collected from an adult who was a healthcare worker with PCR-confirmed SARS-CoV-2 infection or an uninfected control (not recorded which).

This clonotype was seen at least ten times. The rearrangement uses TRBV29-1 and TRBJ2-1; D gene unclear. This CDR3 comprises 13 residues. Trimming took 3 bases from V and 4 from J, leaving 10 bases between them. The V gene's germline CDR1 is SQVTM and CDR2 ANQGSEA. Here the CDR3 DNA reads TGCAGCGTTGAGTCGATCCGTTACAATGAGCAGTTCTTC. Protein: CSVESIRYNEQFF.

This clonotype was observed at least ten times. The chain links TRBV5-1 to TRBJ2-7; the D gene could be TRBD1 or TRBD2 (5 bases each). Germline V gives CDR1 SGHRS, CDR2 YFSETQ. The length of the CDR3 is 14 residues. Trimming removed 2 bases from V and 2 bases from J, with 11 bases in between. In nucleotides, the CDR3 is TGCGCCAGCAGCTTACAACCGGGACCCTACGAGCAGTACTTC. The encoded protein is CASSLQPGPYEQYF.

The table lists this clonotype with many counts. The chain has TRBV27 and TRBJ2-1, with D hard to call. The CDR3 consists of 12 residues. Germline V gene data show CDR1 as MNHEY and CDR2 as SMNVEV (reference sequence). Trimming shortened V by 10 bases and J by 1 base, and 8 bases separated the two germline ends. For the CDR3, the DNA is TGTGCCACGCAAGGTTCCTACAATGAGCAGTTCTTC. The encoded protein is CATQGSYNEQFF.

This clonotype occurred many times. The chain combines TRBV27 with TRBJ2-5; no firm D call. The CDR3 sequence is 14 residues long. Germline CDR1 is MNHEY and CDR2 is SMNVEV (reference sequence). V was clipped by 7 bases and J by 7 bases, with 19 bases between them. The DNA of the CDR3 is TGTGCCAGCAAAAGGTCGGGTTCCTCGGGGACCCAGTACTTC. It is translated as CASKRSGSSGTQYF.

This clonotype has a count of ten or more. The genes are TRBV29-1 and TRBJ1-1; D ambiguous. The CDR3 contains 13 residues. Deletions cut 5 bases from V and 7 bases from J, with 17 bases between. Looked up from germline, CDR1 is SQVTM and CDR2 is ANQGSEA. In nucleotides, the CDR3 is TGCAGCGTTTGGGGAGTGTTCGGGTATGAAGCTTTCTTT. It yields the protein CSVWGVFGYEAFF.

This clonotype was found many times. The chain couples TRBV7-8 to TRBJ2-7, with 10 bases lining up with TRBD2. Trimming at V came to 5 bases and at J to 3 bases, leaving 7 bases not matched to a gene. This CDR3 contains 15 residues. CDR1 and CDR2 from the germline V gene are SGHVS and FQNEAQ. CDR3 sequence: CASSPPSGRLYEQYF. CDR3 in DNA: TGTGCCAGCAGCCCCCCTAGCGGGAGACTCTACGAGCAGTACTTC. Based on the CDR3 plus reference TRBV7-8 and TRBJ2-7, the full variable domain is GAGVSQSPRYKVAKRGQDVALRCDPISGHVSLFWYQQALGQGPEFLTYFQNEAQLDKSGLPSDRFFAERPEGSVSTLKIQRTQQEDSAVYLCASSPPSGRLYEQYFGPGTRLTVT.

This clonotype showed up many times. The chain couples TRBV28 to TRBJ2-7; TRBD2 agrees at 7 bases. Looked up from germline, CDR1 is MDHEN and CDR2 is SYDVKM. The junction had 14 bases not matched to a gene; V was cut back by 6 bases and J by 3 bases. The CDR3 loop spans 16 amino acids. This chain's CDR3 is CASRVRGVGPLYEQYF. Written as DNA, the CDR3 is TGTGCCAGCAGGGTTCGGGGGGTCGGCCCCCTCTACGAGCAGTACTTC.

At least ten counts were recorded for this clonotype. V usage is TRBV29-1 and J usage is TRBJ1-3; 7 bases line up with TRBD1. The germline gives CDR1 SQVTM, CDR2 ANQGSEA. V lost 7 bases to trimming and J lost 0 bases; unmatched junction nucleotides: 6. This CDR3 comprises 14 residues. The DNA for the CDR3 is TGCAGCGCTAAGACAGGGAGCTCTGGAAACACCATATATTTT. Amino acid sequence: CSAKTGSSGNTIYF.

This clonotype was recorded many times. CDR3 protein: CASSPTATGTSVTVGTDTQYF. The DNA of the CDR3 is TGCGCCAGCAGCCCGACGGCAACCGGGACTAGCGTCACGGTGGGCACAGATACGCAGTATTTT. The chain is built from TRBV5-1 and TRBJ2-3; 10 bases align to TRBD2. Germline CDR1 is SGHRS and CDR2 is YFSETQ. The CDR3 consists of 21 residues. V shed 4 bases, J shed 1 base, and the junction held 21 bases outside the gene matches.

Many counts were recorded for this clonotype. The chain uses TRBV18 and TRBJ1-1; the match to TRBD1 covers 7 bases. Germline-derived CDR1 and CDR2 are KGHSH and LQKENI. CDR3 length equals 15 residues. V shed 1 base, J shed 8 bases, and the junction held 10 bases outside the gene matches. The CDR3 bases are TGTGCCAGCTCACCACGAGGACAGGCGGAAGGCGAAGCTTTCTTT. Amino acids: CASSPRGQAEGEAFF.

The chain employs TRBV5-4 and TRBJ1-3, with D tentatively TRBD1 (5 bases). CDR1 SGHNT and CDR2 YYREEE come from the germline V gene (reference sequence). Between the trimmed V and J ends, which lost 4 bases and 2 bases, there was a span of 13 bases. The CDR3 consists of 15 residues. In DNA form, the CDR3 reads TGTGCCAGCAGCCAGAGCCAGGGTGCTGGAAACACCATATATTTT. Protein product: CASSQSQGAGNTIYF.

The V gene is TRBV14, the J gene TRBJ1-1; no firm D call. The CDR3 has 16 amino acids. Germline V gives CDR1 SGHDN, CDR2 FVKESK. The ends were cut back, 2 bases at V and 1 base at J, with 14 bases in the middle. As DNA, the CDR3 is TGTGCCAGCAGCCAACGGGCCCTAAGAGAGAACACTGAAGCTTTCTTT. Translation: CASSQRALRENTEAFF.

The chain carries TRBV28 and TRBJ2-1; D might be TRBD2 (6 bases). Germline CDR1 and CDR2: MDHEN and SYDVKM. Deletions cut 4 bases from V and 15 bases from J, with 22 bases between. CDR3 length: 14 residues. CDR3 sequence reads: CASSSSTMRDRRFF. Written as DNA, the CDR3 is TGTGCCAGCAGTTCTTCTACGATGCGGGACCGGCGGTTCTTC.

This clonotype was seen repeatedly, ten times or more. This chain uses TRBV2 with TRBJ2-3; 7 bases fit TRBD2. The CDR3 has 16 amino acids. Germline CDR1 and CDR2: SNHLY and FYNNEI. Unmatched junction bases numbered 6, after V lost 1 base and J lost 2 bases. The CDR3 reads CASSEDGGRTTDTQYF. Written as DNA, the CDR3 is TGTGCCAGCAGTGAAGATGGCGGGAGAACCACAGATACGCAGTATTTT.

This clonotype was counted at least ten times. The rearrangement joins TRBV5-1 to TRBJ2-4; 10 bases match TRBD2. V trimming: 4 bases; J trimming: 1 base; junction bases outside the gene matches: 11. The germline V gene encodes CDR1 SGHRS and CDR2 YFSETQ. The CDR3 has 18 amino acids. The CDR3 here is CASSLEPSGSGAKNIQYF. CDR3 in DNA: TGCGCCAGCAGCCTCGAGCCTAGCGGGAGTGGGGCCAAAAACATTCAGTACTTC.